The present T cell receptor (beta chain) was sequenced within a study of blood T cell repertoires in COVID-19. The germline V gene has CDR1 LNHDA and CDR2 SQIVND (reference sequence). The CDR3 contains 15 residues. Losses at the gene ends were 6 bases for V and 0 bases for J; bases not matched to a gene: 7. Sequencing was performed with immunoSEQ multiplex PCR; in TCRdb, only in-frame clones are kept and a portion is missing. The table lists around 150,000 clones, more than 75% of them singletons. The chain is built from TRBV19 and TRBJ1-2, with 7 bases fitting TRBD1. Sequencing input: peripheral blood. The receptor was isolated from a man in his fifties or sixties with active COVID-19. The CDR3: CASSQGVSTNYGYTF. Here the CDR3 DNA reads TGTGCCAGTAGCCAGGGGGTGTCTACTAACTATGGCTACACCTTC.